This T cell receptor (beta chain) was sequenced in a study of PD-L1 blockade in urothelial cancer. Study conclusions and caveats: Tumor-associated clones in blood expanded more at 3 weeks in durable-benefit patients.

Regarding this clone: Its antigen is not identified.

The CDR3 contains 16 residues. Germline V gene lookup returns CDR1 MDHEN and CDR2 SYDVKM. V dropped 3 bases and J dropped 2 bases, with 17 bases sitting between them. Documented time point: peripheral blood 6 weeks after treatment start. TCRdb's table, derived via immunoSEQ multiplex PCR, lists solely in-frame clones and lacks some. Among more than 60,000 clones listed, about 90% were seen once. Material: PBMCs, obtained around atezolizumab (anti-PD-L1) treatment. The source is a man aged 55 to 70 with urothelial cancer. J is TRBJ2-7 and V is TRBV28, with D maybe TRBD2 (6 bases). The CDR3 region is CASSFDTGTPAYEQYF. As DNA, the CDR3 is TGTGCCAGCAGTTTCGACACCGGGACTCCTGCCTACGAGCAGTACTTC.